Included here is one TCR beta chain sequence, with context. Its antigen is unknown. The CDR3 is 15 amino acids. Germline trimming cut 0 bases from V and 12 bases from J; bases unmatched to any gene: 9. Germline-derived CDR1 and CDR2 are SGDLS and YYNGEE. This entry is derived from a study of cytomegalovirus exposure and HLA in healthy donors. PCR used 60 Vbeta primers and 13 Jbeta primers. Using immunoSEQ multiplex PCR, the repertoire was profiled, and TCRdb retains in-frame clones only, with some absent. The table shows about 180,000 clones, with approximately 78% occurring only once. Study findings and constraints: Near-uniform donor sequencing depth was presumed by presence/absence analyses. In a later analysis, HLA-associated beta chains showed higher expansion and lower generation probabilities than comparable chains.

Sequencing was done on a sample of PBMCs. The genes are TRBV9 and TRBJ2-1; 10 bases line up with TRBD2. This receptor was taken from a human donor in good health. The CDR3 DNA sequence: TGTGCCAGCAGCGTAGGGGCGGAGGCTAGCGGGGGGCAGTTCTTC. Amino acid sequence: CASSVGAEASGGQFF.